Included here is one T cell receptor (beta chain) sequence, with context. No antigen is known for it. Trimming took off 1 base at V and 4 bases at J, with 6 bases between the two ends. The CDR3 contains 13 residues. CDR1 and CDR2 (germline): LGHNA, YSLEER. The data derive from a study of STAT5B mutations in CD4+ large granular lymphocyte leukemia. Notes on the study in general: Compared with healthy controls (2/35), patient top clones favored TRBV06 (8/27). About 25% of private leukemic clonotypes occurred rarely in other patients' non-leukemic repertoires. Patient CD4-sorted repertoires looked more clonal than healthy CD4+ repertoires, even without putative leukemic clones.

In the authors' workflow: Lowest detectable productive clonotype frequency was 2.59 x 10-5. Produced via immunoSEQ multiplex PCR; TCRdb's table is partial and in-frame only. The V and J calls and clone size are taken from that table; D and trimming were inferred from the DNA. The table shows 40,000 to 45,000 clones, with about four fifths occurring only once. Sequencing was performed on CD4+ T cells from blood buffy coats. The receptor's source is a human donor in good health. The gene calls are TRBV4-3 and TRBJ2-3, with unresolved D. CDR3 DNA: TGCGCCAGCAGCCAAGGAAGTGCAGATACGCAGTATTTT. Translated, it gives CASSQGSADTQYF.